These T cell receptor beta chains were read from a single sample in a study of cytomegalovirus exposure and HLA in healthy donors. The table came from immunoSEQ multiplex PCR; TCRdb's copy has only in-frame clones and leaves some out. Among about 97,000 clones listed, roughly 9.4% were seen once. The sample consisted of PBMCs. Every receptor here comes from a man aged 45-65 years in good health and CMV-seropositive. Both conserved end residues are part of each CDR3. The D gene is left open where the match is weak. Expanded clones get a size class; other rows say once, few or many, or leave the size out.

V gene,clone size,D gene,J gene,CDR3 DNA,CDR3 protein
TRBV11-2,NA,TRBD2,TRBJ2-7,TGTGCCAGCAGCTTAGACCTAGCGGGTCCGGGAGGGGAGCAGTACTTC,CASSLDLAGPGGEQYF
TRBV2,few,TRBD1,TRBJ1-1,TGTGCCAGCAGTGAACGGACAGGGAACACTGAAGCTTTCTTT,CASSERTGNTEAFF
TRBV27,few,NA,TRBJ2-1,TGTGCCAGCAGTTTACCGGGAGCCGATGAGCAGTTCTTC,CASSLPGADEQFF
TRBV4-2,once,NA,TRBJ1-5,TGTGCCAGCAGCCAAGATATGGCAATTCAGCCCCAGCATTTT,CASSQDMAIQPQHF
TRBV7-3,few,NA,TRBJ1-2,TGTGCCAGCAGCCCCGGGGCGGACTATGGCTACTCCTTC,CASSPGADYGYSF
TRBV6-5,few,NA,TRBJ2-3,TGTGCCAGCAGTTTAGAGACTAGCACAGATACGCAGTATTTT,CASSLETSTDTQYF
TRBV29-1,few,TRBD1,TRBJ1-1,TGCAGCGTGAAGGACAGGGGTAACACTGAAGCTTTCTTT,CSVKDRGNTEAFF
TRBV15,few,NA,TRBJ1-1,TGTGCCACCAGCAGAGAGTTACAGGGAACTGAAGCTTTCTTT,CATSRELQGTEAFF
TRBV11-3,NA,TRBD2,TRBJ2-1,TGTGCCAGCAGCTATAGCGGGACCCCCTACAATGAGCAGTTCTTC,CASSYSGTPYNEQFF
TRBV29-1,NA,TRBD2,TRBJ2-7,TGCAGCGTTGTACTAGCGGTCAAGGGCTACGAGCAGTACTTC,CSVVLAVKGYEQYF
TRBV7-3,few,NA,TRBJ2-1,TGTGCCAGCAGCTTAGCCCGGGACAATGAGCAGTTCTTC,CASSLARDNEQFF
TRBV29-1,many,TRBD2,TRBJ2-1,TGCAGCGTAGGCCGGGGAGGGGACTACAATGAGCAGTTCTTC,CSVGRGGDYNEQFF
TRBV30,few,NA,TRBJ1-4,TGTGCCTGGAGAGGAGCGGACGAAAAACTGTTTTTT,CAWRGADEKLFF
TRBV6-1,NA,TRBD1,TRBJ1-4,TGTGCCAGCATGCAGGGGGTGATTGAAAAACTGTTTTTT,CASMQGVIEKLFF
TRBV7-9,NA,NA,TRBJ2-5,TGTGCCAGCAGCCCGCCGACAGAAGAGACCCAGTACTTC,CASSPPTEETQYF
TRBV6-5,NA,NA,TRBJ2-3,TGTGCCAGCAGTACCCAGGGTCGCACAGATACGCAGTATTTT,CASSTQGRTDTQYF
TRBV7-9,few,TRBD1,TRBJ2-1,TGTGCCAGCAGCCTAGAATCCGGGACAGGGATTAATAATGAGCAGTTCTTC,CASSLESGTGINNEQFF
TRBV27,NA,TRBD1,TRBJ1-2,TGTGCCAGCAGTCAACGACAGGGGGGAGTCTATGGCTACACCTTC,CASSQRQGGVYGYTF
TRBV5-6,NA,NA,TRBJ1-3,TGTGCCAGCAGCTTGGGTAGCTCTGGAAACACCATATATTTT,CASSLGSSGNTIYF
TRBV29-1,once,TRBD1,TRBJ2-7,TGCAGCGTAGGTGAAGGGGGCTCGTACGAGCAGTACTTC,CSVGEGGSYEQYF
TRBV4-2,few,NA,TRBJ1-5,TGTGCCAGCAGCCAAGATTCAGGGAATCAGCCCCAGCATTTT,CASSQDSGNQPQHF
TRBV6-5,NA,NA,TRBJ2-7,TGTGCCAGCAGTTACTCCGAGACAGGAGGTTACGAGCAGTACTTC,CASSYSETGGYEQYF
TRBV7-8,few,NA,TRBJ2-7,TGTGCCAGCAGCTTAGAATCCTTCCACGAGCAGTACTTC,CASSLESFHEQYF
TRBV6-1,NA,TRBD2,TRBJ2-7,TGTGCCAGCAGTAAACGACTAGCGGGGACCTACGAGCAGTACTTC,CASSKRLAGTYEQYF
TRBV27,NA,TRBD2,TRBJ2-1,TGTGCCAGCGGCTACATCGGGGCCGGACTAGTAAGCAATGAGCAGTTCTTC,CASGYIGAGLVSNEQFF
TRBV28,NA,TRBD1,TRBJ1-5,TGTGCCAGCAGTTACAGGGGGCTTCAGCCCCAGCATTTT,CASSYRGLQPQHF
TRBV9,many,TRBD1,TRBJ1-4,TGTGCCAGCAGCGTAGGGACAGGGGTTGAAAAACTGTTTTTT,CASSVGTGVEKLFF
TRBV27,NA,TRBD2,TRBJ2-1,TGTGCCATCGCCCTAGCGGGGAAATACAATGAGCAGTTCTTC,CAIALAGKYNEQFF
TRBV14,few,NA,TRBJ2-7,TGTGCCAGCAGCCAAGAGCTAGTAGGAACTCGCGAGCAGTACTTC,CASSQELVGTREQYF
TRBV5-1,few,NA,TRBJ2-3,TGCGCCAGCAGCTTGTCACGAGGAGAAGATACGCAGTATTTT,CASSLSRGEDTQYF
TRBV7-2,few,NA,TRBJ2-5,TGTGCCAGCAGCTTGACAGTGGGGACCCAGTACTTC,CASSLTVGTQYF
TRBV7-9,NA,TRBD1,TRBJ2-7,TGTGCCAGCAGCTTAGGGGACAGAGCGCATGGGGAGCAGTACTTC,CASSLGDRAHGEQYF
TRBV30,NA,TRBD2,TRBJ2-7,TGTGCCTGGAGTCCTAGCGGCTCCTACGAGCAGTACTTC,CAWSPSGSYEQYF
TRBV7-9,NA,NA,TRBJ2-5,TGTGCCAGCAGCGGCGACTATTCTGGAGAGACCCAGTACTTC,CASSGDYSGETQYF
TRBV4-2,NA,NA,TRBJ1-4,TGTGCCAGCACCGGTGGGGGAGGGGAAAAACTGTTTTTT,CASTGGGGEKLFF
TRBV5-6,few,TRBD2,TRBJ2-5,TGTGCCAGCAGCACATTCCCGGGACTAGCGGGAGTACTCCAAGAGACCCAGTACTTC,CASSTFPGLAGVLQETQYF
TRBV6-5,NA,TRBD1,TRBJ1-2,TGTGCCAGCAGTCTGGGACAGAAGAACTATGGCTACACCTTC,CASSLGQKNYGYTF
TRBV5-3,NA,TRBD2,TRBJ2-7,TGTGCCAGAAGTAGGGACTGGACTAGCGGGAGCGGTGAGCAGTACTTC,CARSRDWTSGSGEQYF